This TCR beta chain was observed in a study of regulatory T cells in long-lasting Graves disease. The CDR3 runs to 16 residues. The germline V gene has CDR1 SGDLS and CDR2 YYNGEE. V dropped 4 bases and J dropped 1; count of bases not matched to a gene: 11. Combining iRepertoire HTBI primers with Arm-PCR of CDR3 regions, the authors built TCR beta libraries. MiXCR was run by TCRdb on the multiplex PCR reads, yielding one entry per CDR3 protein. The sample shows hundreds of thousands of distinct CDR3 sequences, about 21% of them seen only once. This clonotype showed up just a few times. Stated time point: persistent/refractory GD, antithyroid drugs over 5 years with positive TRAb. PBMC RNA served as the TCR library source.

This chain links TRBV9 with TRBJ2-7; 7 bases agree with TRBD1. The sample in question was peripheral blood mononuclear cells (PBMCs), obtained when the disease was refractory, from a patient treated with antithyroid drugs. The sequence was collected from a female donor with Graves disease. Written as DNA, the CDR3 is TGTGCCAGCAGCCCACAGGGGACCTGGTCGTCCTACGAGCAGTACTTC. It translates to CASSPQGTWSSYEQYF.